A selection of T cell receptor beta chains follows, all from one sample in a study of control samples from healthy donors and cancer patients. Profiled with immunoSEQ multiplex PCR; TCRdb holds only in-frame clones, not every one. This sample has 35,000 to 50,000 clones; approximately 94% occur once, and the top ten carry around 25%. The sequenced material came from blood. These receptors were collected from a man between 60 and 70 years old in good health. Each CDR3 is given with its conserved first and last residue. Each record gives: V gene, D gene, clone size, J gene, CDR3 protein, CDR3 DNA. The D gene is left open where the match is weak. Where a row states a size, it is once, few, many or the class of an expanded clone; other rows omit it.

TRBV29-1,-,-,TRBJ1-1,CSALNTEAFF,TGCAGCGCCCTAAACACTGAAGCTTTCTTT
TRBV7-9,-,-,TRBJ1-1,CASSLAQGNEAFF,TGTGCCAGCAGCTTAGCGCAGGGAAATGAAGCTTTCTTT
TRBV6-5,-,-,TRBJ1-2,CASKGTNYGYTF,TGTGCCAGCAAGGGCACTAACTATGGCTACACCTTC
TRBV19,-,-,TRBJ1-1,CASSIPKRETEAFF,TGTGCCAGTAGTATCCCTAAGAGGGAGACTGAAGCTTTCTTT
TRBV5-1,TRBD1,-,TRBJ2-3,CASSLGQGATDTQYF,TGCGCCAGCAGCTTGGGACAGGGGGCCACAGATACGCAGTATTTT
TRBV27,TRBD1,-,TRBJ1-2,CASSAARQGAGGYTF,TGTGCCAGCAGTGCCGCGCGACAGGGGGCGGGTGGCTACACCTTC
TRBV5-6,-,-,TRBJ2-1,CASSRGAGKKEQFF,TGTGCCAGCAGCCGGGGGGCAGGGAAGAAAGAGCAGTTCTTC
TRBV11-3,-,-,TRBJ1-1,CASSAFNRENTEAFF,TGTGCCAGCAGCGCATTCAACAGGGAAAACACTGAAGCTTTCTTT
TRBV27,-,once,TRBJ1-1,CASSLGRVNTEAFF,TGTGCCAGCAGTTTAGGAAGAGTGAACACTGAAGCTTTCTTT
TRBV28,-,-,TRBJ1-1,CASNLRTEAFF,TGTGCCAGCAACCTCAGGACTGAAGCTTTCTTT
TRBV18,-,-,TRBJ2-7,CASSPQGRSYEQYF,TGTGCCAGCTCACCACAGGGAAGGTCCTACGAGCAGTACTTC
TRBV6-5,-,once,TRBJ2-3,CASTDWGTDTQYF,TGTGCCAGCACCGACTGGGGCACAGATACGCAGTATTTT
TRBV24-1,-,-,TRBJ1-2,CATSDFGRNYGYTF,TGTGCCACCAGTGATTTTGGCAGGAACTATGGCTACACCTTC
TRBV10-1,TRBD2,-,TRBJ2-2,CASSGLARDTGELFF,TGCGCCAGCAGTGGACTAGCGAGAGACACCGGGGAGCTGTTTTTT
TRBV9,TRBD2,-,TRBJ2-3,CASSVLGSGETQYF,TGTGCCAGCAGCGTATTAGGGAGCGGGGAGACGCAGTATTTT
TRBV30,TRBD1,-,TRBJ2-7,CAWSFSGTGAVEQYF,TGTGCCTGGAGTTTTTCCGGGACAGGGGCGGTCGAGCAGTACTTC
TRBV29-1,-,-,TRBJ1-5,CSVDQGPNQPQHF,TGCAGCGTTGACCAGGGGCCTAATCAGCCCCAGCATTTT
TRBV5-4,-,-,TRBJ1-6,CASSLASGLHSPLHF,TGTGCCAGCAGCTTGGCGTCAGGGTTGCATTCACCCCTCCACTTT
TRBV6-2/TRBV6-3,TRBD2,-,TRBJ2-3,CASSYGLAGGYTDTQYF,TGTGCCAGCAGTTACGGGCTAGCGGGAGGGTACACAGATACGCAGTATTTT
TRBV27,-,-,TRBJ2-1,CASSFLATNEQFF,TGTGCCAGCAGTTTTTTGGCTACTAATGAGCAGTTCTTC